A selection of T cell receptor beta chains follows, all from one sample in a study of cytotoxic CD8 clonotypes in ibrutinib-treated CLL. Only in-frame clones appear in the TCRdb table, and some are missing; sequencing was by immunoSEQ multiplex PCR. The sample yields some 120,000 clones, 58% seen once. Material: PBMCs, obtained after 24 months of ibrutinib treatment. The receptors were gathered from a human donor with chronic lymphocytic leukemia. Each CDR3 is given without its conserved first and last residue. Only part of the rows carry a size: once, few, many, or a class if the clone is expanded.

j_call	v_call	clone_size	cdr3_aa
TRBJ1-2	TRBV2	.	ASRELSDSGYT
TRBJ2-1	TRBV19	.	ASSINRLAGDEQF
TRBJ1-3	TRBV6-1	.	ASVAGSSGNTIY
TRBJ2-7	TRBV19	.	ASSSHSSSYEQY
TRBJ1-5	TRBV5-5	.	ASSFWAGGRDLQPQH
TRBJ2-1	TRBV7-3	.	ASSLSDYNEQF
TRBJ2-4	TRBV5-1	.	ASSLGRTGDNIQY
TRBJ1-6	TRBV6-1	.	ASSSLNSPLH
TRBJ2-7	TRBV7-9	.	ASSPTGLPYEQY
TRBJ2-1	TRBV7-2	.	ASSLVGSSDEQF
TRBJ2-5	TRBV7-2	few	ASSSSRDWQETQY
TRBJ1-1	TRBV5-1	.	ASSLQELNTEAF
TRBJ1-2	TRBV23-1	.	ASSPGPGGGDGYT
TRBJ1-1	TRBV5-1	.	ASSPTGGSRDAF
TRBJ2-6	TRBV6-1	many	ASREGGVGANVLT
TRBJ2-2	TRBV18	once	ASSPQTNTGELF
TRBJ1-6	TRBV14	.	ASSQSGADNSPLH
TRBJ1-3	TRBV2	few	ASSDARLSGNTIY
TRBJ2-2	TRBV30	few	ACKDHNDNTGELF
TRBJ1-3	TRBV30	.	AWDNGNVLSGNTIY
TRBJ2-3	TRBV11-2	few	ASSITGLGTDTQY
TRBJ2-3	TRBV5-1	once	ASSLGGRSTDTQY
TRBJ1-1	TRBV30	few	AWSAGNTEAF
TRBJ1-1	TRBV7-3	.	ASSLMAYGSEAF
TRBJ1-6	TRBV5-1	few	ASDPGNHNSPLH
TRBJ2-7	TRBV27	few	ASSLDLNYEQY
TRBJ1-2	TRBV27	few	ASSSMGAGAYGYT
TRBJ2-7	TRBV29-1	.	SVVGQGAREQY
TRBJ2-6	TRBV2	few	ASSPRTATTGANVLT
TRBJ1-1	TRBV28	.	ASLSGGTYRTEAF
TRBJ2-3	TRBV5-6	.	ASSATSGYTDTQY
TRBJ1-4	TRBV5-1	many	ASSLQRAEGEKLF
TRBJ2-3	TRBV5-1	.	ASNTGLAGGSSTQY
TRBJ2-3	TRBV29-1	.	SAHRGSADTQY
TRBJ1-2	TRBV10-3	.	AIRSTGYGYT
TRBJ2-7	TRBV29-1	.	SVEYSIGSEQY
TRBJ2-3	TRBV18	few	ASSPDQGAGSTDTQY
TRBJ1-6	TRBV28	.	ASRSPGGPTSPLH
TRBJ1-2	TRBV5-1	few	ASGDLQGNGYT
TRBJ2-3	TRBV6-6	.	ASSWHLEYTDTQY
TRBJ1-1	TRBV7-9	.	ASSLDSSHTEAF